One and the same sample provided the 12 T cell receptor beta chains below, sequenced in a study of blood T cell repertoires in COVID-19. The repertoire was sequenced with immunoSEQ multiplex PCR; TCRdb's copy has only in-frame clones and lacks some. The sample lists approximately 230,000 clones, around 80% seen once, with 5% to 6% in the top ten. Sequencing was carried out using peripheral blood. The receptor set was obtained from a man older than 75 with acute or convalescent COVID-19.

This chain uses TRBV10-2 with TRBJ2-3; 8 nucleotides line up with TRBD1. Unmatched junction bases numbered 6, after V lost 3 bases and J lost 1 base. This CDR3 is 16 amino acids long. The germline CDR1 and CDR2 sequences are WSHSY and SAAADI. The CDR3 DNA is TGCGCCAGCAGTGAAATAGTGACAGGGGGCACAGATACGCAGTATTTT. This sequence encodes CASSEIVTGGTDTQYF.

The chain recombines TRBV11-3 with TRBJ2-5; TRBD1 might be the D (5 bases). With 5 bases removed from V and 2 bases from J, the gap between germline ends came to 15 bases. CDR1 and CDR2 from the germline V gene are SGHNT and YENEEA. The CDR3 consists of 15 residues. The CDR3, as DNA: TGTGCCAGCAGCCCCCAAGGGGCAGGACAAGAGACCCAGTACTTC. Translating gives CASSPQGAGQETQYF.

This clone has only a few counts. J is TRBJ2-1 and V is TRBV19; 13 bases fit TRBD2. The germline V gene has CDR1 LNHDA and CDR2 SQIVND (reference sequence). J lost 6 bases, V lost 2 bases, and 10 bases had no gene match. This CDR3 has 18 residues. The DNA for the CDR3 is TGTGCCAGTAGTATACGGACTAGCGGGAGACGTCTCGGCAATGAGCAGTTCTTC. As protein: CASSIRTSGRRLGNEQFF.

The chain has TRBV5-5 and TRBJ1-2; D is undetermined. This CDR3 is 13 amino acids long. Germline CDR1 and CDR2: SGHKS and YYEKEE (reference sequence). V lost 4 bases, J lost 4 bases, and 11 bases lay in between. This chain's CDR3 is CASSDNAVYGYTF. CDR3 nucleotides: TGTGCCAGCAGCGATAACGCAGTCTATGGCTACACCTTC.

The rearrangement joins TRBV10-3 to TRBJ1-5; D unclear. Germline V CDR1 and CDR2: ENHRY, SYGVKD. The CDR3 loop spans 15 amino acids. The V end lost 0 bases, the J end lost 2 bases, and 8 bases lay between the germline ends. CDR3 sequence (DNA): TGTGCCATCAGTGAGTCGCAGTTACGCAATCAGCCCCAGCATTTT. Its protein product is CAISESQLRNQPQHF.

CDR3 sequence: CASSPGQGAVSEQYF. The CDR3 DNA follows: TGTGCCAGCAGCCCAGGACAGGGGGCCGTCAGCGAGCAGTACTTC. The chain carries TRBV7-2 and TRBJ2-7, with 11 bases that match TRBD1. Germline V gives CDR1 SGHTA, CDR2 FQGNSA. After removal of 5 bases from V and 6 bases from J, the junction contained 9 bases not matched to a gene. The CDR3 loop spans 15 amino acids.

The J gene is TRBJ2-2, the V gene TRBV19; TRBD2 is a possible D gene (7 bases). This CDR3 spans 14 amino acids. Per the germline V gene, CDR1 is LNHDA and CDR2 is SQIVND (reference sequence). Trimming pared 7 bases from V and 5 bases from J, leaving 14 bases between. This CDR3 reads CASTIRGGTGELFF. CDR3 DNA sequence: TGTGCCAGTACCATAAGGGGGGGGACCGGGGAGCTGTTTTTT. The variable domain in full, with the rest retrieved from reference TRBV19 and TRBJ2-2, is DGGITQSPKYLFRKEGQNVTLSCEQNLNHDAMYWYRQDPGQGLRLIYYSQIVNDFQKGDIAEGYSVSREKKESFPLTVTSAQKNPTAFYLCASTIRGGTGELFFGEGSRLTVL.

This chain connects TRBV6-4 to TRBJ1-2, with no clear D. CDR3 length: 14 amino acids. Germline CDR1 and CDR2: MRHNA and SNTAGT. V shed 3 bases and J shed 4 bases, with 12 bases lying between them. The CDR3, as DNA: TGTGCCAGCAGTGAAAGCGGGGTGGGCTATGGCTACACCTTC. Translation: CASSESGVGYGYTF.

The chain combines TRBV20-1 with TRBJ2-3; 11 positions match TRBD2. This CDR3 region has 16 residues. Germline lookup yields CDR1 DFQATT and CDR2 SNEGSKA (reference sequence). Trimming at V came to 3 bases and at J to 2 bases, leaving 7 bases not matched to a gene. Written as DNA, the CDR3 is TGCAGTGCTAGTAGCGGGGGGGCCCCCGACACAGATACGCAGTATTTT. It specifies CSASSGGAPDTDTQYF.

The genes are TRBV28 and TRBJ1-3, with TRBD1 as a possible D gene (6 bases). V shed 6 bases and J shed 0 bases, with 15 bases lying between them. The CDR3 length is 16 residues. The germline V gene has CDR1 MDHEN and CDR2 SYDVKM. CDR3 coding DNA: TGTGCCAGCAGACGTCGGGACAACTACTCTGGAAACACCATATATTTT. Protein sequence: CASRRRDNYSGNTIYF. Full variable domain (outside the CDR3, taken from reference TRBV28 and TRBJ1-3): DVKVTQSSRYLVKRTGEKVFLECVQDMDHENMFWYRQDPGLGLRLIYFSYDVKMKEKGDIPEGYSVSREKKERFSLILESASTNQTSMYLCASRRRDNYSGNTIYFGEGSWLTVV.

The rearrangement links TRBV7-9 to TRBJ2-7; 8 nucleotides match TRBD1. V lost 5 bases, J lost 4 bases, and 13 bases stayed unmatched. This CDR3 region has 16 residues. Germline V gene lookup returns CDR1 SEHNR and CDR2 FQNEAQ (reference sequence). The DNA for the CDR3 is TGTGCCAGCAGCGGGGGACAGGCCGGGACTTCTTACGAGCAGTACTTC. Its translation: CASSGGQAGTSYEQYF.

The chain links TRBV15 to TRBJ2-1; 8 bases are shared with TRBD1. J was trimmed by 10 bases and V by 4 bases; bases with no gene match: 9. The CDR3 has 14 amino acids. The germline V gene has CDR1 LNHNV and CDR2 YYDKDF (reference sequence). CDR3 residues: CATSTSLRDREQFF. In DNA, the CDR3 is TGTGCCACCAGCACTTCCCTCAGGGACAGGGAGCAGTTCTTC. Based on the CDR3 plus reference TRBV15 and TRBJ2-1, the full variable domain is DAMVIQNPRYQVTQFGKPVTLSCSQTLNHNVMYWYQQKSSQAPKLLFHYYDKDFNNEADTPDNFQSRRPNTSFCFLDIRSPGLGDTAMYLCATSTSLRDREQFFGPGTRLTVL.